These 6 T cell receptor beta chains came from one sample sequenced in a study of OX40 agonist ivuxolimab in advanced cancers. Produced via immunoSEQ multiplex PCR; TCRdb's table is partial and in-frame only. In the table there are more than 45,000 clones, roughly nine tenths of which are singletons. The source was CD4+ or CD8+ T cells sorted from blood, collected in a trial of the OX40 agonist ivuxolimab. The receptors originated from an adult with an advanced solid tumor such as melanoma, head and neck, liver or kidney cancer.

As concerns this clone: Different DNA sequences within this sample yield the same CDR3. The genes are TRBV7-6 and TRBJ2-5, with 7 bases aligning to TRBD1. The CDR3 has 13 amino acids. Germline lookup yields CDR1 SGHVS and CDR2 FNYEAQ. With V trimmed by 5 bases and J by 5 bases, 5 bases remained unmatched. The DNA for the CDR3 is TGTGCCAGCAGCCACAGGGGTTGGGAGACCCAGTACTTC. Amino acid sequence: CASSHRGWETQYF.

This chain joins TRBV7-2 and TRBJ2-5, with 10 nucleotides matching TRBD2. The CDR3 is 16 amino acids. The J segment lost 2 bases and the V segment lost 3 bases, leaving 6 bases of the junction unmatched. Germline-derived CDR1 and CDR2 are SGHTA and FQGNSA. CDR3 amino acids: CASSFALAGYQETQYF. DNA of the CDR3: TGTGCCAGCAGCTTCGCACTAGCGGGATATCAAGAGACCCAGTACTTC.

The DNA of the CDR3 is TGTGCCAGCAGCGTATTTAGCGGCTCCTACAATGAGCAGTTCTTC. It is translated as CASSVFSGSYNEQFF. The chain links TRBV11-2 to TRBJ2-1; TRBD2 might be the D (6 bases). The V and J ends lost 5 bases and 0 bases respectively, with 11 bases between them. Germline V gene sequence: CDR1 SGHAT, CDR2 FQNNGV. The CDR3 is 15 residues long.

As regards this clone: The junction and the germline gene differ at one end; a read error may be behind it. V usage is TRBV4-1 and J usage is TRBJ2-2; 11 positions agree with TRBD2. The CDR3 has 19 amino acids. The germline gives CDR1 MGHRA, CDR2 YSYEKL. CDR3 amino acids: CANSGSRTSGPADTGELFF. As DNA, the CDR3 is TGCGCCAACAGCGGGAGCCGGACTAGCGGGCCAGCTGACACCGGGGAGCTGTTTTTT.

V usage is TRBV9 and J usage is TRBJ2-7; D is undetermined. The length of the CDR3 is 14 residues. Between the trimmed V and J ends, which lost 4 bases and 9 bases, there was a span of 20 bases. Germline loops: CDR1 SGDLS, CDR2 YYNGEE. CDR3 in DNA: TGTGCCAGCAGCTTAGGCGACGGTGGTATAGGGCAGTACTTC. Its translation is CASSLGDGGIGQYF.

V is TRBV29-1 and J is TRBJ2-5; D call uncertain. The CDR3 length is 12 residues. V lost 3 bases, J lost 4 bases, and 9 bases lay in between. The germline V gene encodes CDR1 SQVTM and CDR2 ANQGSEA. This chain's CDR3 is CSVEKNGETQYF. For the CDR3, the DNA is TGCAGCGTTGAGAAAAACGGAGAGACCCAGTACTTC.